One sample yielded the 14 T cell receptor beta chains listed below, sequenced in a study of shared clonotypes between healthy human individuals. Sequenced by immunoSEQ multiplex PCR; TCRdb stores in-frame clones only, minus some. This table holds around 980,000 clones, around 78% found once. Sequenced: memory CD4+ T cells from PBMCs. Subset meaning: CD45RA-negative fraction. These receptors were collected from a man younger than 35 in good health. Some clones in this sample may be carry-over from other donors' samples.

The chain is built from TRBV28 and TRBJ2-7, with D possibly being TRBD2 (5 bases). The CDR3 sequence is 13 residues long. Trimming removed 7 bases from V and 4 bases from J, with 14 bases in between. Looked up from germline, CDR1 is MDHEN and CDR2 is SYDVKM. CDR3 region: CASNSPTGYEQYF. The CDR3 DNA reads TGTGCCAGCAACTCCCCAACGGGGTACGAGCAGTACTTC.

This clone was detected once. The J gene is TRBJ2-2, the V gene TRBV4-2, with D perhaps TRBD2 (5 bases). This CDR3 is 14 amino acids long. Germline CDR1 is LGHNA and CDR2 is YNFKEQ. V lost 1 base to trimming and J lost 6 bases, with 9 bases between them. The CDR3 loop is CASSQVWTPGELFF. CDR3 DNA: TGTGCCAGCAGCCAAGTATGGACTCCCGGGGAGCTGTTTTTT.

The count of this clone is one. This CDR3 is also generated by other DNA sequences in the sample. The chain links TRBV20-1 to TRBJ2-1, with D perhaps matching TRBD1 (6 bases). The CDR3 runs to 11 residues. Trimming shortened V by 6 bases and J by 5 bases, and 8 bases separated the two germline ends. The V gene's germline CDR1 is DFQATT and CDR2 SNEGSKA (reference sequence). The CDR3 DNA reads TGCAGTGCGGACAGAGACAATGAGCAGTTCTTC. Protein sequence: CSADRDNEQFF.

Comment on this clone: Other nucleotide sequences in the sample specify the same CDR3. The rearrangement joins TRBV29-1 to TRBJ1-1, with 11 positions matching TRBD1. The CDR3 length is 14 residues. Germline V gene lookup returns CDR1 SQVTM and CDR2 ANQGSEA. The J segment lost 4 bases and the V segment lost 3 bases, leaving 4 bases of the junction unmatched. The CDR3 bases are TGCAGCGTTGAGGGCGGACAGGGGGCCACTGAAGCTTTCTTT. Translated: CSVEGGQGATEAFF.

The chain employs TRBV28 and TRBJ2-7, with D tentatively TRBD1 (6 bases). Germline CDR1 reads MDHEN; CDR2 reads SYDVKM. V gave up 2 bases and J gave up 6 bases, with 11 bases separating them. This CDR3 is 13 amino acids long. The CDR3 nucleotides read TGTGCCAGCAGTTTACCCCAGGGGAGCGAGCAGTACTTC. Amino acids: CASSLPQGSEQYF.

The rearrangement links TRBV27 to TRBJ1-3, with D unresolved. Germline CDR1 reads MNHEY; CDR2 reads SMNVEV (reference sequence). V was cut by 2 bases and J by 0 bases, with 11 bases left in between. The CDR3 covers 16 residues. Here the CDR3 reads CASSLMFPGSGNTIYF. CDR3 nucleotide sequence: TGTGCCAGCAGTTTAATGTTCCCAGGCTCTGGAAACACCATATATTTT.

V and J are TRBV7-9 and TRBJ2-5; unclear D gene. CDR3 length: 13 amino acids. The germline V gene encodes CDR1 SEHNR and CDR2 FQNEAQ (reference sequence). V was pared by 3 bases and J by 5 bases, with 10 bases between. The CDR3 protein is CASSFLIGETQYF. Here the CDR3 DNA reads TGTGCCAGCAGCTTTCTGATTGGGGAGACCCAGTACTTC.

The chain joins TRBV29-1 to TRBJ1-1, with D possibly being TRBD1 (5 bases). Germline V lookup: CDR1 SQVTM, CDR2 ANQGSEA. The CDR3 covers 15 residues. Between the trimmed V and J ends, which lost 7 bases and 3 bases, there was a span of 21 bases. For the CDR3, the DNA is TGCAGCGCGCCACGTTCGGGGGGATTGGACACTGAAGCTTTCTTT. This encodes CSAPRSGGLDTEAFF.

The chain has TRBV30 and TRBJ1-2; tentative D call: TRBD1 (5 bases). The CDR3 has 12 residues. CDR1 and CDR2 from the germline V gene are GTSNPN and SVGIG (reference sequence). Trimming pared 8 bases from V and 2 bases from J, leaving 12 bases between. The CDR3 spells CAQSRVNYGYTF. The CDR3 region has the DNA TGTGCCCAATCCAGGGTAAACTATGGCTACACCTTC. Full variable domain (remainder filled in from reference TRBV30 and TRBJ1-2): SQTIHQWPATLVQPVGSPLSLECTVEGTSNPNLYWYRQAAGRGLQLLFYSVGIGQISSEVPQNLSASRPQDRQFILSSKKLLLSDSGFYLCAQSRVNYGYTFGSGTRLTVV.

The V call is TRBV27, the J call TRBJ2-7, with 11 bases aligning to TRBD2. The CDR3 contains 16 residues. CDR1 and CDR2 from the germline V gene are MNHEY and SMNVEV (reference sequence). V lost 5 bases and J lost 3; bases outside the gene matches: 9. CDR3 protein: CASSKHRTSGFYEQYF. For the CDR3, the DNA is TGTGCCAGCAGTAAACACCGGACTAGCGGGTTCTACGAGCAGTACTTC.

This clone has a count of ten or more. The V and J genes are TRBV27 and TRBJ2-1, with D possibly matching TRBD1 (5 bases). Germline CDR1 is MNHEY and CDR2 is SMNVEV (reference sequence). Trimming took off 3 bases at V and 8 bases at J, with 17 bases between the two ends. The CDR3 has 15 residues. The CDR3 loop reads CASSFQGTLQYEQFF. DNA for the CDR3: TGTGCCAGCAGTTTTCAGGGAACTTTACAATATGAGCAGTTCTTC.

The chain recombines TRBV4-3 with TRBJ2-5, with D perhaps TRBD1 or TRBD2 (6 bases each). The germline V gene has CDR1 LGHNA and CDR2 YSLEER. The CDR3 has 13 residues. V lost 10 bases, J lost 5 bases, and 17 bases lay in between. In DNA form, the CDR3 reads TGCGCCACGTCCCGCGTCGGGGGCGAGACCCAGTACTTC. It encodes CATSRVGGETQYF.

The J gene is TRBJ1-2, the V gene TRBV7-2; D is possibly TRBD1 (5 bases). The ends were cut back, 5 bases at V and 8 bases at J, with 15 bases in the middle. The germline V gene encodes CDR1 SGHTA and CDR2 FQGNSA. The CDR3 is 13 residues long. The CDR3 nucleotides are TGTGCCAGCAGCCTCCGGGGCGGGTGGGGCTACACCTTC. It yields the protein CASSLRGGWGYTF.

V is TRBV30 and J is TRBJ2-5; D is ambiguous. The J call may be faulty, since TRBJ2-7 better matches the DNA end. The germline V gene encodes CDR1 GTSNPN and CDR2 SVGIG (reference sequence). The CDR3 has 11 amino acids. CDR3 sequence (DNA): TGTGCCTGGAGTTGGGGCTACGAGCAGTACTTC. It is translated as CAWSWGYEQYF.